One and the same sample provided the 20 T cell receptor beta chains below, sequenced in a study of response to subunit inactivated influenza vaccine (dated by TCRdb to 2016 to 2019). Library preparation employed RT-PCR. Sequenced using an Illumina HiSeq 2500. Using fastp at Q25 and MiXCR, TCRdb reprocessed the public reads and kept productive beta chains. Identical CDR3 proteins give one entry, which carries the most common genes and DNA. The sample contains 560,000 or so distinct CDR3 sequences, less than 10% of them found a single time. The ten top clones hold about an eighth of the sample. Sample: PBMCs from blood, taken around 2 years after vaccination. The origin of the receptors is a man aged 50 to 75 who received an inactivated influenza vaccine. Donor details come from another sample of the same person, matched by shared clones.

This clonotype was seen a few times. The V and J genes are TRBV11-3 and TRBJ2-3; the D is unclear. The CDR3 totals 13 residues. Trimming took 5 bases from V and 2 from J, leaving 8 bases between them. Germline CDR1 and CDR2: SGHNT and YENEEA. Here the CDR3 DNA reads TGTGCCAGCAGCCCTAGTGACACAGATACGCAGTATTTT. Translation gives CASSPSDTDTQYF.

This clonotype was observed a few times. The rearrangement joins TRBV6-1 to TRBJ1-5; tentatively, D is TRBD1 (6 bases). V was pared by 3 bases and J by 0 bases, with 18 bases between. The CDR3 consists of 18 residues. Germline CDR1 MNHNS, CDR2 SASEGT. The CDR3 here is CASSDDRGRLGSNQPQHF. CDR3 in DNA: TGTGCCAGCAGTGATGATCGGGGGCGTTTGGGTAGCAATCAGCCCCAGCATTTT.

This clonotype was seen many times. This sequence joins TRBV7-2 and TRBJ2-7; 12 bases map to TRBD2. Germline CDR1 reads SGHTA; CDR2 reads FQGNSA. The CDR3 is made up of 16 amino acids. The trim removed 5 bases at V and 6 bases at J, leaving 11 bases unmatched. The CDR3 coding sequence is TGTGCCAGCAGCACCTCCCGGAGACTAGCGGGAGCCGAGCAGTACTTC. Translated: CASSTSRRLAGAEQYF.

This clonotype was seen only a few times. The V gene is TRBV7-6, the J gene TRBJ2-1, with 11 nucleotides matching TRBD1. Per the germline V gene, CDR1 is SGHVS and CDR2 is FNYEAQ. V lost 5 bases to trimming and J lost 6 bases; unmatched junction nucleotides: 6. The CDR3 loop spans 15 amino acids. CDR3 nucleotides: TGTGCCAGCAGCACCCGGGACAGGGGGATCAATGAGCAGTTCTTC. Amino acids: CASSTRDRGINEQFF.

This clonotype was found a few times. The J gene is TRBJ2-5, the V gene TRBV3-1, with TRBD2 as a possible D gene (6 bases). Germline lookup yields CDR1 LGHDT and CDR2 YNNKEL (reference sequence). There are 16 residues in the CDR3. V dropped 4 bases and J dropped 1 base, with 16 bases sitting between them. CDR3 DNA sequence: TGTGCCAGCAGCCCAATACCGCGGGGCGTCCAAGAGACCCAGTACTTC. It yields the protein CASSPIPRGVQETQYF.

This clonotype occurred a few times. V and J are TRBV20-1 and TRBJ2-7, with 10 bases fitting TRBD2. This CDR3 has 17 residues. CDR1 and CDR2 from the germline V gene are DFQATT and SNEGSKA (reference sequence). V lost 0 bases and J lost 4; bases outside the gene matches: 12. Here the CDR3 DNA reads TGCAGTGCTAGAGATCGGGCTAGCGGGGGCCGCTCTTACGAGCAGTACTTC. It encodes CSARDRASGGRSYEQYF.

The chain is built from TRBV18 and TRBJ2-5; possibly TRBD1 or TRBD2 for D (5 bases each). CDR1 is KGHSH, CDR2 LQKENI, per germline. The CDR3 runs 12 residues. V lost 5 bases and J lost 4, with 8 bases in between. CDR3 sequence: CASSWDGETQYF. In DNA form, the CDR3 reads TGTGCCAGCTCATGGGACGGAGAGACCCAGTACTTC.

The rearrangement uses TRBV20-1 and TRBJ2-7, with a tentative D call TRBD1 (6 bases). V gave up 3 bases and J gave up 3 bases, with 9 bases separating them. Germline V gene sequence: CDR1 DFQATT, CDR2 SNEGSKA (reference sequence). The CDR3 is 12 amino acids. Written as DNA, the CDR3 is TGCAGTGCTAGCGGGGACATCTACGAGCAGTACTTC. Translating it yields CSASGDIYEQYF.

This clonotype was seen more than once but under ten times. The J gene is TRBJ2-5, the V gene TRBV12-3 or TRBV12-4; 9 positions agree with TRBD1. The V segment lost 2 bases and the J segment 2 bases; nucleotides outside the gene matches: 6. The CDR3 spans 16 residues. CDR3 sequence: CASSLSGTGYQETQYF. In nucleotides, the CDR3 is TGTGCCAGCAGTTTAAGCGGGACAGGGTATCAAGAGACCCAGTACTTC.

This clonotype was recorded many times. The chain joins TRBV28 to TRBJ2-5; no clear D gene. V was trimmed by 2 bases and J by 5 bases, leaving 9 bases between them. CDR3 length equals 13 residues. Germline CDR1 is MDHEN and CDR2 is SYDVKM. The CDR3 here is CASSLNKWETQYF. DNA of the CDR3: TGTGCCAGCAGTTTAAACAAATGGGAGACCCAGTACTTC.

This clonotype was counted ten times or more. The chain is built from TRBV12-3 or TRBV12-4 and TRBJ2-2; no clear D. This CDR3 has 12 residues. V was shortened by 3 bases and J by 5 bases, with 4 bases between the two germline ends. This chain's CDR3 is CASSFRTGELFF. The DNA for the CDR3 is TGTGCCAGCAGTTTTAGAACCGGGGAGCTGTTTTTT.

In this sample, this clonotype turned up a few times. The V gene is TRBV7-9, the J gene TRBJ2-5; the D gene could be TRBD1 or TRBD2 (5 bases each). The CDR3 runs 14 residues. V was cut by 5 bases and J by 4 bases, with 14 bases left in between. CDR1 is SEHNR and CDR2 is FQNEAQ in the germline V gene (reference sequence). CDR3 DNA sequence: TGTGCCAGCAGCCGGGACCCTGGTGGAGAGACCCAGTACTTC. Residues: CASSRDPGGETQYF.

CDR3 nucleotides: TGTGCCAGCAGGCGATCTAGCGGCTCCTACGAGCAGTACTTC. It codes for CASRRSSGSYEQYF. The chain carries TRBV6-1 and TRBJ2-7, with 7 bases identical to TRBD2. This CDR3 has 14 residues. Germline V gene data show CDR1 as MNHNS and CDR2 as SASEGT. With V trimmed by 6 bases and J by 0 bases, 5 bases remained unmatched.

The rearrangement joins TRBV27 to TRBJ2-7; D unclear. Germline V lookup: CDR1 MNHEY, CDR2 SMNVEV (reference sequence). CDR3 length: 14 residues. The ends were cut back, 8 bases at V and 2 bases at J, with 16 bases in the middle. As DNA, the CDR3 is TGTGCCAGCGGCTCATCGGTGCCACCCTACGAGCAGTACTTC. It encodes CASGSSVPPYEQYF.

The sample holds many counts of this clonotype. V usage is TRBV5-6 and J usage is TRBJ2-3, with TRBD1 identical over 7 bases. The V gene end was trimmed by 3 bases and the J gene end by 3 bases; junction bases not matched to a gene: 7. Germline CDR1 reads SGHDT; CDR2 reads YYEEEE. CDR3 length: 15 residues. CDR3 nucleotide sequence: TGTGCCAGCAGCTCACTCGACAGGGTGACAGATACGCAGTATTTT. Protein product: CASSSLDRVTDTQYF.

The chain joins TRBV4-3 to TRBJ2-7, with unresolved D. Trimming cost V 2 bases and J 7 bases, with 9 bases left between them. This CDR3 has 12 amino acids. Germline CDR1 reads LGHNA; CDR2 reads YSLEER. CDR3 nucleotides: TGCGCCAGCAGCCAACTGGGTGAGGAGCAGTACTTC. Translation: CASSQLGEEQYF.

This clonotype was counted between two and nine times. The V gene is TRBV2, the J gene TRBJ2-5; D might be TRBD2 (6 bases). V lost 8 bases, J lost 5 bases, and 9 bases lay in between. Germline loops: CDR1 SNHLY, CDR2 FYNNEI. The CDR3 covers 11 residues. The CDR3 loop is CASGGVETQYF. CDR3 nucleotides: TGTGCCAGCGGAGGGGTGGAGACCCAGTACTTC.

This clonotype was recorded at least ten times. This chain joins TRBV20-1 and TRBJ1-2; D possibly corresponds to TRBD1 (6 bases). This CDR3 comprises 10 residues. CDR1 DFQATT and CDR2 SNEGSKA come from the germline V gene (reference sequence). The ends were cut back, 6 bases at V and 5 bases at J, with 7 bases in the middle. The CDR3 sequence is CSATGYGYTF. The CDR3 DNA sequence: TGCAGTGCAACAGGGTATGGCTACACCTTC.

This clonotype was seen repeatedly, ten times or more. The chain has TRBV9 and TRBJ2-2, with TRBD1 matching 7 bases. The J segment lost 1 base and the V segment lost 3 bases, leaving 6 bases of the junction unmatched. CDR1 and CDR2 from the germline V gene are SGDLS and YYNGEE. The CDR3 loop spans 16 amino acids. In nucleotides, the CDR3 is TGTGCCAGCAGCGCATCGACAGGGCGGAACACCGGGGAGCTGTTTTTT. Its protein product is CASSASTGRNTGELFF.

This clonotype showed up just a few times. V is TRBV24-1 and J is TRBJ2-3; D could derive from TRBD1 or TRBD2 (5 bases each). The V end lost 4 bases, the J end lost 4 bases, and 17 bases lay between the germline ends. CDR1 is KGHDR, CDR2 SFDVKD, per germline. The CDR3 has 16 residues. The DNA for the CDR3 is TGTGCCACCAGTGACCGGGGACGGGCTCGCCCAGATACGCAGTATTTT. Protein product: CATSDRGRARPDTQYF.